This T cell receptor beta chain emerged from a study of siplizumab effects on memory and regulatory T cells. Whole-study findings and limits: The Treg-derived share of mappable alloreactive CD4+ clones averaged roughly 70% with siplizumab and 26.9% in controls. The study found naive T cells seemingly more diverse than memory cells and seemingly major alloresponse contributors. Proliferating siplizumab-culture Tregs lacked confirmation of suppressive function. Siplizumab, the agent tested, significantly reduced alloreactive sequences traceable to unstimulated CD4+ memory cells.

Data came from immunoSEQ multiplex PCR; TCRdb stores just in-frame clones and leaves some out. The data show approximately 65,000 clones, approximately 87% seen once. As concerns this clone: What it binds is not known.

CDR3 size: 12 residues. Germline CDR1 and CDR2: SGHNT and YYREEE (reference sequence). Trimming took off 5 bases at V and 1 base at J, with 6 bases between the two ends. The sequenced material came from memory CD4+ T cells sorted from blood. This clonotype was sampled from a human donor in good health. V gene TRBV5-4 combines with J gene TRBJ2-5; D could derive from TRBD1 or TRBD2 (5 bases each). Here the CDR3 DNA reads TGTGCCAGCAGGAGGGGCCAAGAGACCCAGTACTTC. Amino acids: CASRRGQETQYF.